These T cell receptor beta chains were read from a single sample in a study of human T cells and chemical hapten exposure. Using its own MiXCR run on the RACE reads, TCRdb lists one record per CDR3 protein. Of roughly 84,000 distinct CDR3 sequences in the sample, 10% to 11% are singletons; the top ten hold about 3.5%. The specimen comprised whole blood, sampled in connection with sensitization to the hapten diphenylcyclopropenone (DPC). The receptors were sampled from a woman aged 50 to 65 with alopecia areata. Some clones in this sample may be carry-over from other donors' samples. The CDR3 runs from the conserved cysteine through the conserved F or W. The order of the fields is D gene, clone size, J gene, CDR3 length, V gene, CDR3 DNA, CDR3 protein. D genes are given only for firm matches. The size of a clone is reported for some rows only, either as once, few or many, or as a class for expanded clones.

>TRBD2|many|TRBJ2-2|17|TRBV5-1
TGCGCCAGCAGCATGGGACTAGCGGGGTCGAACACCGGGGAGCTGTTTTTT
CASSMGLAGSNTGELFF
>TRBD1|many|TRBJ1-1|15|TRBV6-6
TGTGCCAGCAGTTACGCCGGGACAGGGAACACTGAAGCTTTCTTT
CASSYAGTGNTEAFF
>TRBD2|few|TRBJ2-7|16|TRBV18
TGTGCCAGCTCACCACTGGCTAGCGGCCAGGGTTACGAGCAGTACTTC
CASSPLASGQGYEQYF
>TRBD1|many|TRBJ2-7|19|TRBV5-1
TGCGCCAGCAGCTTCTTCTCCCTAAACGGACAGGCGGCGTCGATAGAGCAGTACTTC
CASSFFSLNGQAASIEQYF
>-|many|TRBJ2-1|13|TRBV7-3
TGTGCCAGCAGCTCGGTCCCCGGCAATGAGCAGTTCTTC
CASSSVPGNEQFF
>-|few|TRBJ1-1|13|TRBV29-1
TGCAGCGTTGACGGGACGCGAGGGACTGAAGCTTTCTTT
CSVDGTRGTEAFF
>-|many|TRBJ2-5|12|TRBV5-4
TGTGCCAGCAGCTATGAGCAAGAGACCCAGTACTTC
CASSYEQETQYF
>TRBD2|many|TRBJ2-7|14|TRBV11-2
TGTGCCAGCAGCCAGACTAGCGGGATTGGGGAGCAGTACTTC
CASSQTSGIGEQYF
>-|many|TRBJ2-5|11|TRBV7-6
TGTGCCAGCAGCGCACAAGAGACCCAGTACTTC
CASSAQETQYF
>TRBD1|many|TRBJ2-2|18|TRBV11-1
TGTGCCAGCAGCTTATCGCTAAGGAGACAGGGGTTAACCGGGGAGCTGTTTTTT
CASSLSLRRQGLTGELFF
>TRBD2|many|TRBJ2-5|15|TRBV20-1
TGCAGTGCTAGTCCTAGCGGGGCTAGCCAAGAGACCCAGTACTTC
CSASPSGASQETQYF
>-|few|TRBJ1-5|15|TRBV6-6
TGTGCCAGCAGTTACATGGGGGCGGCCAATCAGCCCCAGCATTTT
CASSYMGAANQPQHF
>-|-|TRBJ2-1|12|TRBV12-3/TRBV12-4
TGTGCCAGCAGCAACGCAGGCAATGAGCAGTTCTTC
CASSNAGNEQFF
>-|many|TRBJ2-1|16|TRBV4-2
TGTGCCAGCAGCCAAGGTGCCGGGATCTCCTACAATGAGCAGTTCTTC
CASSQGAGISYNEQFF
>-|few|TRBJ2-3|14|TRBV7-6
TGTGCCAGCAGCTTAGCCCGGGCGGCCGATACGCAGTATTTT
CASSLARAADTQYF
>TRBD2|many|TRBJ2-5|19|TRBV7-3
TGTGCCAGCAGCTTAAGGGTTTCGATGACTAGCGGGAGAGGAGAGACCCAGTACTTC
CASSLRVSMTSGRGETQYF
>TRBD2|-|TRBJ2-7|17|TRBV6-2/TRBV6-3
TGTGCCAGCAGTTACTCACTGTCAAGGGAGGGAAACTACGAGCAGTACTTC
CASSYSLSREGNYEQYF
>-|many|TRBJ1-3|12|TRBV30
TGTGCCTCCCGAGGGCCTGGAAACACCATATATTTT
CASRGPGNTIYF
>TRBD2|many|TRBJ2-1|17|TRBV19
TGTGCCAGTAGTATCGGAGGTACAAGCGGGAGGGCCCCTGAGCAGTTCTTC
CASSIGGTSGRAPEQFF
>-|-|TRBJ2-3|14|TRBV7-2
TGTGCCAGCAGCTCGCCTTTGATCGCAGATACGCAGTATTTT
CASSSPLIADTQYF
>-|few|TRBJ1-5|16|TRBV18
TGTGCCAGCTCACCGAACAGGGCCTCTATGGGTCAGCCCCAGCATTTT
CASSPNRASMGQPQHF
>TRBD2|few|TRBJ2-1|23|TRBV11-2
TGTGCCAGCAGCCAAACAATCGATATCCGGGGGGTAGCGGGAGACGCGGCCTACAATGAGCAGTTCTTC
CASSQTIDIRGVAGDAAYNEQFF
>-|-|TRBJ2-3|16|TRBV6-2/TRBV6-3
TGTGCCAGCAGAGCAGACAGGCTTCCTAGCACAGATACGCAGTATTTT
CASRADRLPSTDTQYF
>-|-|TRBJ1-1|12|TRBV20-1
TGCAGAGGGGCGGGGGGAAGCACTGAAGCTTTCTTT
CRGAGGSTEAFF
>TRBD2|many|TRBJ2-3|17|TRBV7-3
TGTGCCAGCAGCTTAGGGGGAGGAGCGGGAGCGGGAGATACGCAGTATTTT
CASSLGGGAGAGDTQYF
>-|few|TRBJ2-1|13|TRBV27
TGTGCCAGCAGTTTATCCCCCTACAATGAGCAGTTCTTC
CASSLSPYNEQFF
>-|many|TRBJ2-7|13|TRBV28
TGTGCCAGCAGTTCTGGGTCAGGCTACGAGCAGTACTTC
CASSSGSGYEQYF
>TRBD2|-|TRBJ2-1|14|TRBV5-1
TGCGCCAGCAGCCTACTAGCGGGAGGTAGTGAGCAGTTCTTC
CASSLLAGGSEQFF
>-|-|TRBJ2-7|12|TRBV10-3
TGTGCCATCAGCTCCCCAGGGTTGGAGCAGTACTTC
CAISSPGLEQYF
>-|many|TRBJ1-2|15|TRBV5-1
TGCGCCAGCAGCCCCGGGGCGGGCGGTTCCTATGGCTACACCTTC
CASSPGAGGSYGYTF
>-|few|TRBJ2-7|12|TRBV29-1
TGCAGCGTTGCGTGGGCAGGCCAGGAGCAGTACTTC
CSVAWAGQEQYF
>TRBD1|many|TRBJ2-2|15|TRBV20-1
TGCAGTGCTATCTGGGACAGGAGTCGAACCGGGGAGCTGTTTTTT
CSAIWDRSRTGELFF
>-|-|TRBJ1-5|13|TRBV13
TGTGCCAGCAGCCAAATGGGGGGAGAGCCCCAGCATTTT
CASSQMGGEPQHF
>TRBD2|few|TRBJ2-2|15|TRBV7-3
TGTGCCAGCAGCTCCGGACTAGCGGAAACCGGGGAGCTGTTTTTT
CASSSGLAETGELFF